These 30 T cell receptor beta chains were all obtained from the same sample, sequenced in a study of T cells after yellow fever vaccination. TCRdb reprocessed the 5' RACE reads with MiXCR, giving one entry per CDR3 protein. The sample has some 99,000 distinct CDR3 sequences; around 5.8% are singletons. The source material was CD8+ T cells sorted from PBMCs, sampled 10 days after the yellow fever booster vaccination. These receptors came from a man between 18 and 29 years old who received the YFV17D yellow fever vaccine.

This clonotype has more than one count but fewer than ten. The J gene is TRBJ1-2, the V gene TRBV20-1; D not resolved. Germline CDR1 is DFQATT and CDR2 is SNEGSKA (reference sequence). The length of the CDR3 is 14 residues. V lost 6 bases and J 0 bases, leaving 14 bases between the germline ends. CDR3 sequence (DNA): TGCAGTGCAGAAGTCTTCCCTCCTAACTATGGCTACACCTTC. Residues: CSAEVFPPNYGYTF.

This clonotype was seen a handful of times. V is TRBV24-1 and J is TRBJ2-7; 13 bases line up with TRBD2. The CDR3 runs to 17 residues. Looked up from germline, CDR1 is KGHDR and CDR2 is SFDVKD. The trim removed 7 bases at V and 2 bases at J, leaving 10 bases unmatched. CDR3 nucleotides: TGTGCCACCAGCCACACCCGGACTAGCGGGGGACCCTACGAGCAGTACGTC. Amino acids: CATSHTRTSGGPYEQYV.

The J gene is TRBJ2-5, the V gene TRBV20-1; tentative D call: TRBD1 (5 bases). The V and J ends lost 0 bases and 1 base respectively, with 12 bases between them. Germline V CDR1 and CDR2: DFQATT, SNEGSKA (reference sequence). This CDR3 comprises 15 residues. The CDR3 DNA is TGCAGTGCTAGAGACCTTTTCGACAGCCAAGAGACCCAGTACTTC. Amino acids: CSARDLFDSQETQYF.

The table lists this clonotype with many counts. This chain joins TRBV30 and TRBJ2-7; D gene uncertain. Germline lookup yields CDR1 GTSNPN and CDR2 SVGIG (reference sequence). The CDR3 totals 11 residues. Between the trimmed V and J ends, which lost 0 bases and 4 bases, there was a span of 4 bases. CDR3 in DNA: TGTGCCTGGAGTGTAACTTACGAGCAGTACTTC. Protein product: CAWSVTYEQYF.

This clonotype was counted a few times. This chain uses TRBV27 with TRBJ2-2, with D uncertain. The CDR3 covers 14 residues. Germline V gives CDR1 MNHEY, CDR2 SMNVEV (reference sequence). The V and J ends lost 2 bases and 0 bases respectively, with 4 bases between them. This CDR3 is CASSLDTNTGELFF. CDR3 sequence (DNA): TGTGCCAGCAGTTTAGACACGAACACCGGGGAGCTGTTTTTT.

V and J are TRBV7-2 and TRBJ2-1; 8 bases line up with TRBD1. The V gene end was trimmed by 7 bases and the J gene end by 6 bases; junction bases not matched to a gene: 8. The germline V gene has CDR1 SGHTA and CDR2 FQGNSA. The CDR3 runs 14 residues. DNA of the CDR3: TGTGCCAGCACCCGTCCGGGACAGGTCAATGAGCAGTTCTTC. Its translation is CASTRPGQVNEQFF.

This clonotype was detected a few times. The genes are TRBV7-9 and TRBJ1-2; tentative D call: TRBD1 (5 bases). V was trimmed by 6 bases and J by 4 bases, leaving 18 bases between them. The CDR3 contains 15 residues. Germline-derived CDR1 and CDR2 are SEHNR and FQNEAQ (reference sequence). CDR3 DNA sequence: TGTGCCAGCAGTCGTACAGGCGAATCCCTCTATGGCTACACCTTC. Its protein is CASSRTGESLYGYTF.

The rearrangement links TRBV19 to TRBJ2-4; TRBD1 might be the D (6 bases). Per the germline V gene, CDR1 is LNHDA and CDR2 is SQIVND (reference sequence). The CDR3 has 15 residues. Trimming removed 3 bases from V and 2 bases from J, with 11 bases in between. DNA of the CDR3: TGTGCCAGTAGTATCCTCCGGGACACCAAAAACATTCAGTACTTC. Translation: CASSILRDTKNIQYF.

This clonotype was detected only a few times. The chain has TRBV7-9 and TRBJ1-2; D is ambiguous. V gave up 5 bases and J gave up 2 bases, with 9 bases separating them. Germline-derived CDR1 and CDR2 are SEHNR and FQNEAQ (reference sequence). The CDR3 totals 13 residues. The CDR3: CASSPSANYGYTF. Here the CDR3 DNA reads TGTGCCAGCAGCCCGAGCGCGAACTATGGCTACACCTTC.

This chain links TRBV6-1 with TRBJ1-5; no firm D call. Germline V gene sequence: CDR1 MNHNS, CDR2 SASEGT. The CDR3 totals 15 residues. Trimming left V 2 bases short and J 2 bases short, with 10 bases between. CDR3 in amino acids: CASSETHIGNQPQHF. In nucleotides, the CDR3 is TGTGCCAGCAGTGAAACCCATATCGGCAATCAGCCCCAGCATTTT.

This clonotype was observed a few times. V and J are TRBV7-9 and TRBJ2-7, with D maybe TRBD1 (5 bases). In germline, CDR1 is SEHNR, CDR2 FQNEAQ (reference sequence). The CDR3 covers 14 residues. V lost 1 base and J 7 bases, leaving 14 bases between the germline ends. CDR3 DNA: TGTGCCAGCAGCTTAGAGAGCAGGGCCAGGGAGCAGTACGTC. Translation gives CASSLESRAREQYV.

Only a few counts were recorded for this clonotype. This chain connects TRBV19 to TRBJ2-1; D is perhaps TRBD1 (6 bases). The germline CDR1 and CDR2 sequences are LNHDA and SQIVND (reference sequence). The CDR3 contains 16 residues. The V and J ends lost 5 bases and 3 bases respectively, with 17 bases between them. The CDR3 sequence is CASSRTGRKGYNEQFF. CDR3 coding DNA: TGTGCCAGTAGTCGTACAGGGAGAAAGGGCTACAATGAGCAGTTCTTC.

Only a few counts were recorded for this clonotype. This chain joins TRBV7-6 and TRBJ2-3, with unresolved D. Trimming removed 5 bases at V and 6 bases at J, with 9 bases between. The CDR3 totals 12 residues. Germline V gene data show CDR1 as SGHVS and CDR2 as FNYEAQ. The CDR3 loop reads CASSPSFDTQYF. As DNA, the CDR3 is TGTGCCAGCAGCCCCTCTTTTGATACGCAGTATTTT.

This clonotype was seen more than once but under ten times. The gene calls are TRBV7-3 and TRBJ1-2; D is unresolved. The CDR3 runs to 14 residues. The V end was cut by 5 bases, the J end by 0 bases, with 10 bases between. Germline CDR1 reads SGHTA; CDR2 reads FQGTGA. Here the CDR3 DNA reads TGTGCCAGCAGCGGTCTTGAGACTAACTATGGCTACACCTTC. This sequence encodes CASSGLETNYGYTF.

The chain joins TRBV27 to TRBJ1-1; 10 bases are shared with TRBD1. V lost 2 bases and J lost 5; bases outside the gene matches: 5. Germline V gene lookup returns CDR1 MNHEY and CDR2 SMNVEV (reference sequence). The CDR3 is 15 amino acids. DNA of the CDR3: TGTGCCAGCAGTTTAATTGACAGGGGGCTTACTGAAGCTTTCTTT. Translation gives CASSLIDRGLTEAFF.

This clonotype has a count of ten or more. This chain uses TRBV7-9 with TRBJ2-5; 12 nucleotides align to TRBD1. The germline V gene has CDR1 SEHNR and CDR2 FQNEAQ (reference sequence). Trimming took 3 bases from V and 5 from J; bases not matched to a gene: 7. This CDR3 is built from 16 residues. The CDR3 loop is CASSFRDRGREETQYF. DNA of the CDR3: TGTGCCAGCAGCTTCCGGGACAGGGGGCGCGAGGAGACCCAGTACTTC.

A few counts support this clonotype. The chain combines TRBV3-1 with TRBJ2-1, with D possibly being TRBD1 (6 bases). Trimming pared 1 base from V and 7 bases from J, leaving 14 bases between. CDR3 length: 15 residues. In germline, CDR1 is LGHDT, CDR2 YNNKEL (reference sequence). This CDR3 is CASSQAEGDLNEQFF. The CDR3 coding sequence is TGTGCCAGCAGCCAAGCCGAGGGGGATCTGAATGAGCAGTTCTTC.

This clonotype came up a few times. CDR3 in DNA: TGTGCCAGCAGCCAACAGGGGGTACCGAGGTACGAGCAGTACTTC. Its protein is CASSQQGVPRYEQYF. The chain has TRBV11-2 and TRBJ2-7; TRBD1 aligns across 8 bases. CDR3 length equals 15 residues. Germline V gene sequence: CDR1 SGHAT, CDR2 FQNNGV. After removal of 5 bases from V and 4 bases from J, the junction contained 10 bases not matched to a gene.

The rearrangement joins TRBV10-3 to TRBJ2-1; D might be TRBD1 (5 bases). V was clipped by 6 bases and J by 4 bases, with 19 bases between them. Germline V gene data show CDR1 as ENHRY and CDR2 as SYGVKD. This CDR3 has 16 amino acids. In nucleotides, the CDR3 is TGTGCCATCAGCGCTGAAGGGGCCCTCTCGTACAATGAGCAGTTCTTC. As protein: CAISAEGALSYNEQFF.

This rearrangement joins TRBV9 to TRBJ1-1, with D hard to call. V lost 0 bases and J lost 1, with 10 bases in between. Germline lookup yields CDR1 SGDLS and CDR2 YYNGEE. This CDR3 spans 15 amino acids. The CDR3 DNA reads TGTGCCAGCAGCGTAGAGGCAGGCTCGAACACTGAAGCTTTCTTT. This encodes CASSVEAGSNTEAFF.

This clonotype was counted only a few times. The genes are TRBV24-1 and TRBJ2-2; 7 bases align to TRBD1. The germline gives CDR1 KGHDR, CDR2 SFDVKD. Germline trimming cut 7 bases from V and 8 bases from J; bases unmatched to any gene: 3. This CDR3 contains 12 residues. CDR3 coding DNA: TGTGCCACCAGGACAGGGATGGGGGAGCTGTTTTTT. This codes for CATRTGMGELFF.

This clonotype came up a few times. The chain carries TRBV20-1 and TRBJ2-2; 7 nucleotides line up with TRBD1. The CDR3 sequence is 15 residues long. V lost 3 bases and J lost 3; bases outside the gene matches: 7. Germline V gives CDR1 DFQATT, CDR2 SNEGSKA (reference sequence). CDR3 protein: CSASEGDRDTGELFF. CDR3 nucleotide sequence: TGCAGTGCTAGTGAGGGAGACAGGGACACCGGGGAGCTGTTTTTT.

This clonotype was seen more than once but under ten times. The rearrangement joins TRBV23-1 to TRBJ2-2; tentatively, D is TRBD1 (8 bases). TRBV23-1 carries the ORF label, with uncertain function. V was shortened by 4 bases and J by 7 bases, with 19 bases between the two germline ends. This CDR3 spans 16 amino acids. CDR3 DNA: TGCGCCAGCAGTCTGGACAGGGAGGGAATAGACGGGGAGCTGTTTTTT. This encodes CASSLDREGIDGELFF.

V usage is TRBV7-3 and J usage is TRBJ2-1; 10 nucleotides agree with TRBD1. Germline lookup yields CDR1 SGHTA and CDR2 FQGTGA. The CDR3 sequence is 16 residues long. V lost 4 bases and J lost 5; bases outside the gene matches: 8. The CDR3 spells CASSWNAGTGDNEQFF. The DNA of the CDR3 is TGTGCCAGCAGCTGGAACGCCGGGACAGGGGACAATGAGCAGTTCTTC.

The chain couples TRBV5-1 to TRBJ1-2; 8 nucleotides agree with TRBD1. V dropped 0 bases and J dropped 0; count of bases not matched to a gene: 1. The CDR3 consists of 15 residues. Germline CDR1 reads SGHRS; CDR2 reads YFSETQ. The CDR3 region has the DNA TGCGCCAGCAGCTTGGGACAGGGGCCTAACTATGGCTACACCTTC. It specifies CASSLGQGPNYGYTF.

This clonotype was found a few times. The CDR3 is CASSQDWGRTSGNTIYF. As DNA, the CDR3 is TGTGCCAGCAGCCAAGATTGGGGACGGACCTCTGGAAACACCATATATTTT. The genes are TRBV4-2 and TRBJ1-3, with D possibly being TRBD1 (5 bases). Per the germline V gene, CDR1 is LGHNA and CDR2 is YNFKEQ. Trimming took off 0 bases at V and 0 bases at J, with 12 bases between the two ends. This CDR3 has 17 residues.

This clonotype was observed a few times. The chain recombines TRBV5-5 with TRBJ1-6; TRBD1 is a possible D gene (6 bases). CDR1 is SGHKS and CDR2 is YYEKEE in the germline V gene (reference sequence). The CDR3 covers 14 residues. V was trimmed by 6 bases and J by 5 bases, leaving 12 bases between them. This chain's CDR3 is CASNEQGNNSPLHF. Here the CDR3 DNA reads TGTGCCAGCAATGAACAGGGAAATAATTCACCCCTCCACTTT.

The genes are TRBV7-8 and TRBJ2-3, with TRBD2 identical over 15 bases. The CDR3 is made up of 15 amino acids. The V and J ends lost 10 bases and 15 bases, in that order; junction bases with no gene match: 17. The germline gives CDR1 SGHVS, CDR2 FQNEAQ. This chain's CDR3 is CATHALGLAGGPVYF. The DNA for the CDR3 is TGTGCCACCCACGCCCTCGGACTAGCGGGGGGGCCGGTTTATTTT.

The chain joins TRBV2 to TRBJ2-7; 11 nucleotides agree with TRBD2. V shed 8 bases and J 4 bases; nucleotides not matched to a gene: 7. The CDR3 runs 14 residues. Germline V gene data show CDR1 as SNHLY and CDR2 as FYNNEI. The CDR3 nucleotides read TGTGCCAGCTGCGCGACTAGCGGGGCTTACGAGCAGTACTTC. Amino acid sequence: CASCATSGAYEQYF.

In this sample, this clonotype turned up many times. This chain uses TRBV28 with TRBJ2-7; TRBD1 aligns across 7 bases. Looked up from germline, CDR1 is MDHEN and CDR2 is SYDVKM. V shed 5 bases and J 5 bases; nucleotides not matched to a gene: 9. This CDR3 has 14 residues. The CDR3 DNA reads TGTGCCAGCAGTACCCGGACAGGCCTCGACGAGCAGTACGTC. The encoded protein is CASSTRTGLDEQYV.